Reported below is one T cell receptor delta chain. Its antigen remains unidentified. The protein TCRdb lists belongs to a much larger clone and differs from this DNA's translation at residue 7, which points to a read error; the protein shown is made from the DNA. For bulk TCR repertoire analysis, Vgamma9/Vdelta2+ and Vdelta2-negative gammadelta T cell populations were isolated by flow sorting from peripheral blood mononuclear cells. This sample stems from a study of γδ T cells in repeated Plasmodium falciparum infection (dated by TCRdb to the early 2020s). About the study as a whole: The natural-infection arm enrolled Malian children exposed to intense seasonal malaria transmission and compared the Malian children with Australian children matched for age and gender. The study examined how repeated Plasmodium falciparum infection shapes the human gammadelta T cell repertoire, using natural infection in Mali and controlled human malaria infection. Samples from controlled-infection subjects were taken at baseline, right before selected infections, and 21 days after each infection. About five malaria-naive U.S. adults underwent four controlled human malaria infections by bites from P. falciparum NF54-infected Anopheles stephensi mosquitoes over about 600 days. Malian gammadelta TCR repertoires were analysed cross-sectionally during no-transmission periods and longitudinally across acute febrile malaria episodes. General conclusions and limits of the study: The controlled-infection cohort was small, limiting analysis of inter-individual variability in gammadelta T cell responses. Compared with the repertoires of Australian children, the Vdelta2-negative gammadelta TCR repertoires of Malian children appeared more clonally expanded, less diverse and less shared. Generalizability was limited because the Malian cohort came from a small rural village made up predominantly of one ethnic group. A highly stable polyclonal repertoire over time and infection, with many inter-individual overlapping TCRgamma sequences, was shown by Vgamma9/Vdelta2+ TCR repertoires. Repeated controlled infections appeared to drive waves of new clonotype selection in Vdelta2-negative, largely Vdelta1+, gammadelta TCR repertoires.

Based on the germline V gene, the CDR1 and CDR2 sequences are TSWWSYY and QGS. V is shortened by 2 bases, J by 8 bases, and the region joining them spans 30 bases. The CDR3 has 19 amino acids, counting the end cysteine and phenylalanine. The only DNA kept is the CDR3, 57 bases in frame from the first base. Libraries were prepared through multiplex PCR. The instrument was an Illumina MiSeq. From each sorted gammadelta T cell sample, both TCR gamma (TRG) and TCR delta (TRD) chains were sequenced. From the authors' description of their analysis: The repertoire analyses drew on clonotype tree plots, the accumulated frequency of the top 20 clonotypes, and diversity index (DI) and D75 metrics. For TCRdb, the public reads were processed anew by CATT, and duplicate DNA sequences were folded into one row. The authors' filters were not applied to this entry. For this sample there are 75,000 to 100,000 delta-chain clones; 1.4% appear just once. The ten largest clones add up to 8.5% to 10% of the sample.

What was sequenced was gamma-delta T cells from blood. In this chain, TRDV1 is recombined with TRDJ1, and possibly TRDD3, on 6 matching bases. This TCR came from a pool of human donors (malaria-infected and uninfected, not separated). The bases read TGTGCTCTTGGGGAATGGGATTTACTTTCGGATACTTCAACTAACAAACTCATCTTT. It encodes CALGEWDLLSDTSTNKLIF.